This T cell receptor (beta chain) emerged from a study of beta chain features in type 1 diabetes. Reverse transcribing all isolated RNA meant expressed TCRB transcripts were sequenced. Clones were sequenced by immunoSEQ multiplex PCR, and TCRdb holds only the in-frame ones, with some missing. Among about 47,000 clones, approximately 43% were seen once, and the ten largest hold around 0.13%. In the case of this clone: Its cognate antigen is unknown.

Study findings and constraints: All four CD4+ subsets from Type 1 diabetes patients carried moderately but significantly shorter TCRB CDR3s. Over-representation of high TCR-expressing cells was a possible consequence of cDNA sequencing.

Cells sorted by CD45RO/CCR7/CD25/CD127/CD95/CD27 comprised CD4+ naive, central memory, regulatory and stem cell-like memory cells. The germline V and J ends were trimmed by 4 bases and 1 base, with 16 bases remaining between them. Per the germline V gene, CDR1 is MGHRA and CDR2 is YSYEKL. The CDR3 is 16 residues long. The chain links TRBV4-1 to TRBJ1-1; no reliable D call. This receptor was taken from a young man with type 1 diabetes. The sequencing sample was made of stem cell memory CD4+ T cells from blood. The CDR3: CASSPVRGSGNTEAFF. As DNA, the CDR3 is TGCGCCAGCAGCCCCGTCCGGGGTTCGGGGAACACTGAAGCTTTCTTT.